This TCR beta chain was sequenced in a study of blood T cell repertoires in COVID-19. Whole-study context: Spain, Italy and the United States supplied samples that represented acute and convalescent COVID-19. Sample material is recorded as cDNA or gDNA derived from T cells, B-cell-depleted T cells, or PBMCs.

Trimming shortened V by 0 bases and J by 1 base, and 5 bases separated the two germline ends. There are 15 residues in the CDR3. Residents of 24 US areas, aged roughly 18 to 95 years, made up the participants. Original data processing: Estimation of nucleated cell counts was performed using reference gene primer amplification. Using immunoSEQ multiplex PCR, the repertoire was profiled, and TCRdb retains in-frame clones only, with some absent. V and J calls and clone size come straight from that table; D and trimming were deduced from the DNA. The sample consists of approximately 260,000 clones, more than 75% of them appearing once.

The sequence was collected from a woman in her thirties or forties with acute COVID-19. This chain connects TRBV5-3 to TRBJ2-6; D not certain. TRBV5-3 is recorded as an ORF, its role being uncertain. The sample comprised PBMCs or T cells enriched from blood (not recorded which). CDR3 region: CARSLAASGANVLTF. The CDR3 DNA reads as TGTGCCAGAAGCTTGGCAGCGTCTGGGGCCAACGTCCTGACTTTC.